These 12 T cell receptor beta chains share one sample of origin, sequenced in a study of T cell repertoires in cytomegalovirus infection. MiXCR, run by TCRdb on the reads, gives a single entry per CDR3 protein. The sample lists some 480,000 distinct CDR3 sequences; 33% were seen once. No antigen has been identified for these receptors. The sample in question was cultured PBMCs, obtained from culture after CMV antigen stimulation. Receptor source: a human donor in good health (CMV status not recorded). Some clones in this sample may be carry-over from other donors' samples.

The chain links TRBV27 to TRBJ2-4; 9 nucleotides line up with TRBD1. CDR3 size: 13 residues. Germline-derived CDR1 and CDR2 are MNHEY and SMNVEV (reference sequence). Germline trimming cut 8 bases from V and 6 bases from J; bases unmatched to any gene: 5. The chain's CDR3 is CASAPGQGNIQYF. Written as DNA, the CDR3 is TGTGCCAGCGCCCCGGGACAGGGAAACATTCAGTACTTC.

This clonotype was seen a few times. The chain has TRBV4-1 and TRBJ2-1; TRBD2 agrees at 14 bases. Trimming removed 0 bases from V and 8 bases from J; junction bases left unmatched: 6. CDR1 and CDR2 from the germline V gene are MGHRA and YSYEKL. This CDR3 spans 17 amino acids. The CDR3 region is CASSQEKGLAGADEQFF. The DNA for the CDR3 is TGCGCCAGCAGCCAAGAAAAGGGACTAGCGGGAGCGGATGAGCAGTTCTTC.

J is TRBJ1-2 and V is TRBV5-1, with D possibly being TRBD1 (5 bases). Trimming took 0 bases from V and 7 from J, leaving 16 bases between them. The CDR3 contains 15 residues. The germline gives CDR1 SGHRS, CDR2 YFSETQ. CDR3 sequence: CASSLGGTRAAGYTF. The CDR3 nucleotides read TGCGCCAGCAGCTTGGGCGGGACCAGGGCCGCTGGCTACACCTTC.

The chain joins TRBV5-1 to TRBJ2-7; 7 bases match TRBD1. Germline trimming cut 4 bases from V and 3 bases from J; bases unmatched to any gene: 4. This CDR3 has 13 amino acids. Per germline, CDR1 SGHRS and CDR2 YFSETQ. In DNA form, the CDR3 reads TGCGCCAGCAGCACCGGACAGGACTACGAGCAGTACGTC. It encodes CASSTGQDYEQYV.

V is TRBV12-3 or TRBV12-4 and J is TRBJ2-4; the D is unclear. Trimming pared 5 bases from V and 0 bases from J, leaving 8 bases between. The CDR3 spans 14 residues. The CDR3 DNA follows: TGTGCCAGCAGTCGGACCTTAGCCAAAAACATTCAGTACTTC. This sequence encodes CASSRTLAKNIQYF.

The chain joins TRBV6-1 to TRBJ2-7; D ambiguous. Looked up from germline, CDR1 is MNHNS and CDR2 is SASEGT. Trimming removed 5 bases from V and 0 bases from J, with 20 bases in between. This CDR3 is 17 amino acids long. CDR3 DNA: TGTGCCAGCAGTCCCCAAGGCCGCCTGTCCCTCTCCTACGAGCAGTACTTC. Translation: CASSPQGRLSLSYEQYF.

Here the CDR3 DNA reads TGTGCCTGCAGTGCGACCGGACTGAGCTACGAGCAGTACGTC. Amino acids: CACSATGLSYEQYV. This chain joins TRBV6-7 and TRBJ2-7; tentatively, D is TRBD2 (5 bases). TRBV6-7 has ORF status, its function being uncertain. The CDR3 runs to 14 residues.

This chain links TRBV6-2 or TRBV6-3 with TRBJ2-3; TRBD2 agrees at 10 bases. This CDR3 spans 18 amino acids. Losses at the gene ends were 2 bases for V and 2 bases for J; bases not matched to a gene: 10. Germline V gene data show CDR1 as MNHEY and CDR2 as SVGEGT. This CDR3 reads CASSYESSGSSLTDTQYF. Written as DNA, the CDR3 is TGTGCCAGCAGTTACGAGTCTAGCGGGAGTTCACTCACAGATACGCAGTATTTT.

The chain uses TRBV5-4 and TRBJ2-7; D is unclear. The V gene lost 0 bases and the J gene lost 7 bases, with 17 bases spanning the gap. This CDR3 is built from 15 residues. The germline V gene encodes CDR1 SGHNT and CDR2 YYREEE (reference sequence). The CDR3 region is CASSLEGSAPGEQYF. CDR3 coding DNA: TGTGCCAGCAGCTTGGAGGGCAGCGCACCCGGGGAGCAGTACTTC. Looking up the rest from reference TRBV5-4 and TRBJ2-7 gives the full variable domain: ETGVTQSPTHLIKTRGQQVTLRCSSQSGHNTVSWYQQALGQGPQFIFQYYREEENGRGNFPPRFSGLQFPNYSSELNVNALELDDSALYLCASSLEGSAPGEQYFGPGTRLTVT.

V usage is TRBV7-9 and J usage is TRBJ1-5; tentatively, D is TRBD1 (6 bases). From germline, CDR1 is SEHNR and CDR2 FQNEAQ (reference sequence). The V gene lost 1 base and the J gene lost 2 bases, with 15 bases spanning the gap. The CDR3 loop spans 17 amino acids. The CDR3 sequence is CASSLEVDSAGNQPQHF. CDR3 DNA: TGTGCCAGCAGCTTAGAGGTGGACAGTGCAGGCAATCAGCCCCAGCATTTT. The complete variable domain, with remaining parts taken from reference TRBV7-9 and TRBJ1-5, reads DTGVSQNPRHKITKRGQNVTFRCDPISEHNRLYWYRQTLGQGPEFLTYFQNEAQLEKSRLLSDRFSAERPKGSFSTLEIQRTEQGDSAMYLCASSLEVDSAGNQPQHFGDGTRLSIL.

The CDR3 DNA is TGTGCCAGCAATGGCAATCAGCCCCAGCATTTT. It translates to CASNGNQPQHF. The chain is built from TRBV27 and TRBJ1-5; no definite D call. The CDR3 totals 11 residues. With 7 bases removed from V and 2 bases from J, the gap between germline ends came to 3 bases. Germline V gene sequence: CDR1 MNHEY, CDR2 SMNVEV (reference sequence).

This chain links TRBV6-2 or TRBV6-3 with TRBJ2-2, with 12 bases fitting TRBD2. CDR1 is MNHEY and CDR2 is SVGEGT in the germline V gene. The CDR3 is 17 amino acids. Trimming at V came to 6 bases and at J to 2 bases, leaving 7 bases not matched to a gene. The CDR3 coding sequence is TGTGCCAGCAGGCGAACTAGCGGGAGGTCAAACACCGGGGAGCTGTTTTTT. It translates to CASRRTSGRSNTGELFF.